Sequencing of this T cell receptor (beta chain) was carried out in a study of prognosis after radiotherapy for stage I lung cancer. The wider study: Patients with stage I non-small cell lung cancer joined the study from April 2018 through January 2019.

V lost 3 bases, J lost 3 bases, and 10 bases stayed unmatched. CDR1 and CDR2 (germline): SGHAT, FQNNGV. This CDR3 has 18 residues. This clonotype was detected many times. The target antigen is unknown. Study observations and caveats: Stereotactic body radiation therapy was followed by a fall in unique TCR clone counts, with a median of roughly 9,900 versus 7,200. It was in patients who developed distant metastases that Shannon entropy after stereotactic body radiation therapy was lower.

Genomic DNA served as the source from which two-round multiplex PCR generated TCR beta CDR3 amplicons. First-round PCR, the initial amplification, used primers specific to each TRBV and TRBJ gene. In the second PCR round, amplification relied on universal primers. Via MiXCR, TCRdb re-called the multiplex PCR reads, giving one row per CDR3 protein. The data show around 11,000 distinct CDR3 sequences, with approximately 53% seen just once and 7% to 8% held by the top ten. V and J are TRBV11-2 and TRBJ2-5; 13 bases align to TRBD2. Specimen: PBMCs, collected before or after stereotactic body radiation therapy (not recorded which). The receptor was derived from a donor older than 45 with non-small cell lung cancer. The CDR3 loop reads CASSLILPGTSGKETQYF. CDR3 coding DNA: TGTGCCAGCAGCTTGATTCTCCCCGGGACTAGCGGGAAAGAGACCCAGTACTTC.